One T cell receptor (beta chain) is described in this entry. The sample comes from a study of blood T cell repertoires in COVID-19. Study summary: Sites in the United States, Italy and Spain provided acute and convalescent COVID-19 samples. T cells, B-cell-depleted T cells, or PBMCs supplied cDNA or gDNA.

Assay used: immunoSEQ multiplex PCR; TCRdb lists only in-frame clones, some missing. The top ten hold 1% to 1.5% of the sample, which has about 300,000 clones, 85% to 90% seen once. The sequence was collected from an older man with acute or convalescent COVID-19. The sequenced sample consisted of peripheral blood.

The CDR3: CASSLGRQATNEKLFF. The CDR3 DNA reads as TGCGCCAGCAGCTTGGGCAGGCAAGCAACTAATGAAAAACTGTTTTTT. V gene TRBV5-1 combines with J gene TRBJ1-4; D gene unclear. The CDR3 runs to 16 residues. Germline V CDR1 and CDR2: SGHRS, YFSETQ. The germline V and J ends were trimmed by 0 bases and 0 bases, with 9 bases remaining between them.